This T cell receptor (beta chain) stems from a study of neurological immune-mediated disorders. TCRdb itself ran the 5' RACE reads through MiXCR, one entry per CDR3 protein. The table lists under 75,000 distinct CDR3 sequences, 2.5% to 4% of them singletons, with 4% to 6.5% in the top ten. Unsorted libraries were prepared from 2 million PBMCs that had been stored at -80 C. Overall study findings and caveats: A possible signature was seen in one related-CDR3 cluster, into which phylogenetic grouping placed the repertoires of 18 of 34 multiple sclerosis patients.

The CDR3 extends over 17 amino acids. The V and J ends lost 9 bases and 8 bases respectively, with 28 bases between them. This clonotype was found many times. Its antigen is not identified. The sequence was collected from a woman in her forties or fifties with multiple sclerosis. This rearrangement joins TRBV12-3 or TRBV12-4 to TRBJ1-4; D not resolved. Sequenced material: PBMCs. The CDR3 is CASTKSPPWIDEEKLFF. DNA of the CDR3: TGTGCCAGTACCAAATCGCCACCCTGGATCGATGAGGAAAAACTGTTTTTT.